Each of the 6 T cell receptor beta chains below was sequenced from the same sample in a study of response to subunit inactivated influenza vaccine. TCRdb reprocessed the RT-PCR reads via MiXCR and lists one record per CDR3 protein. In the table there are under 550,000 distinct CDR3 sequences, about 8% of which are singletons. The material was PBMCs from blood, obtained around 2 years after vaccination. The receptors come from a man in his fifties or sixties who received an inactivated influenza vaccine.

This clonotype was recorded at least ten times. The rearrangement uses TRBV27 and TRBJ2-1, with D maybe TRBD2 (5 bases). Trimming removed 2 bases at V and 0 bases at J, with 11 bases between. The CDR3 contains 16 residues. The germline CDR1 and CDR2 sequences are MNHEY and SMNVEV (reference sequence). CDR3 nucleotides: TGTGCCAGCAGTTTAATCAGCGGTCCCTCCTACAATGAGCAGTTCTTC. Translated, it gives CASSLISGPSYNEQFF.

A few counts support this clonotype. The chain is built from TRBV4-2 and TRBJ1-3; 7 nucleotides line up with TRBD1. Germline V lookup: CDR1 LGHNA, CDR2 YNFKEQ. With V trimmed by 1 base and J by 0 bases, 6 bases remained unmatched. This CDR3 contains 17 residues. The CDR3 here is CASSQGTGARSGNTIYF. CDR3 DNA sequence: TGTGCCAGCAGCCAAGGAACAGGGGCCCGCTCTGGAAACACCATATATTTT.

This clonotype was counted only a few times. The chain joins TRBV4-1 to TRBJ1-1; D is uncertain. V lost 1 base and J 0 bases, leaving 9 bases between the germline ends. Per germline, CDR1 MGHRA and CDR2 YSYEKL. The CDR3 extends over 15 amino acids. The CDR3 nucleotides read TGCGCCAGCAGCCAAGTAGTCACTATGAACACTGAAGCTTTCTTT. This encodes CASSQVVTMNTEAFF.

This clonotype occurred many times. V is TRBV12-3 or TRBV12-4 and J is TRBJ2-2; 9 nucleotides match TRBD1. Trimming at V came to 5 bases and at J to 9 bases, leaving 10 bases not matched to a gene. The CDR3 totals 15 residues. CDR3 region: CASSLPGQGVRELFF. The CDR3 DNA follows: TGTGCCAGCAGTCTACCGGGACAGGGTGTCCGGGAGCTGTTTTTT.

This clonotype showed up just a few times. The rearrangement joins TRBV6-2 or TRBV6-3 to TRBJ2-1; D ambiguous. Trimming removed 4 bases at V and 9 bases at J, with 13 bases between. CDR1 and CDR2 from the germline V gene are MNHEY and SVGEGT. The CDR3 is 13 residues long. DNA of the CDR3: TGTGCCAGCAGTTTGTCGAGCGTGGGTGAGCAGTTCTTC. This sequence encodes CASSLSSVGEQFF.

There are a few counts of this clonotype. This chain uses TRBV2 with TRBJ2-5; D might be TRBD2 (7 bases). Germline V CDR1 and CDR2: SNHLY, FYNNEI. The CDR3 extends over 13 amino acids. V lost 7 bases and J lost 5, with 14 bases in between. CDR3 sequence: CASKAGQRETQYF. Here the CDR3 DNA reads TGTGCCAGCAAAGCGGGACAAAGGGAGACCCAGTACTTC.